This T cell receptor beta chain stems from a study of blood T cell repertoires in COVID-19. Study in general: Italy, Spain and the United States were the sources of the convalescent and acute COVID-19 samples. Nucleic acid was either cDNA or gDNA, and it came from T cells, B-cell-depleted T cells, or PBMCs.

Authors' processing steps: Using reference gene primer amplification, nucleated cell counts were estimated. Produced via immunoSEQ multiplex PCR; TCRdb's table is partial and in-frame only. Clone size and the V and J calls come from that table; the DNA yielded D and trimming. The sample records over 400,000 clones, 80% to 90% being singletons. Trimming left V 8 bases short and J 9 bases short, with 20 bases between. The CDR3 spans 14 residues. Per germline, CDR1 LNHDA and CDR2 SQIVND (reference sequence). The sample was peripheral blood. This TCR was recovered from a human donor in a cohort sampled during active COVID-19. V is TRBV19 and J is TRBJ2-4; tentative D call: TRBD2 (6 bases). DNA of the CDR3: TGTGCCAGTTCCGATCGGGCCGAGGGAGGCATTCAGTACTTC. Protein sequence: CASSDRAEGGIQYF. The full variable domain, with the rest looked up from reference TRBV19 and TRBJ2-4, is DGGITQSPKYLFRKEGQNVTLSCEQNLNHDAMYWYRQDPGQGLRLIYYSQIVNDFQKGDIAEGYSVSREKKESFPLTVTSAQKNPTAFYLCASSDRAEGGIQYFGAGTRLSVL.